This T cell receptor (beta chain) was recorded in a study of cytomegalovirus exposure and HLA in healthy donors. Primers: 60 Vbeta forward and 13 Jbeta reverse. The assay was immunoSEQ multiplex PCR, and TCRdb's table has in-frame clones only and misses some. Among approximately 110,000 clones listed, 79% were seen once. There are 15 residues in the CDR3. CDR1 and CDR2 from the germline V gene are SEHNR and FQNEAQ (reference sequence). Comment on this clone: A read error may produce the germline difference seen at one junction end.

The sequenced sample was PBMCs. The chain couples TRBV7-9 to TRBJ2-2; TRBD2 matches 12 bases. The source of this sequence is a middle-aged woman in good health and CMV-seronegative. Written as DNA, the CDR3 is TGTTCCAGCAGCCTCGGACTAGCGGGGTCCGGGGAGCTGTTTTTT. Amino acids: CSSSLGLAGSGELFF.